These T cell receptor beta chains were read from a single sample in a study of T cell responses to AZD1222 COVID-19 vaccine. Generated by immunoSEQ multiplex PCR, the TCRdb table keeps only in-frame clones and is missing some. Here the sample spans over 110,000 clones, more than 85% being singletons. Sequencing used peripheral blood, obtained on day 0 of AZD1222 vaccination. The receptor source for this set is an adult in good health. CDR3s include the opening cysteine and the closing phenylalanine or tryptophan. A D gene is named only where the DNA matches it firmly. Size is omitted from some rows. Given values are once, few, many or a class for expanded clones.

j_gene,abundance,d_gene,v_gene,CDR3aa,CDR3nt
TRBJ1-1,NA,NA,TRBV18,CASSREGEAFF,TGTGCCAGCTCACGAGAGGGTGAAGCTTTCTTT
TRBJ1-6,few,TRBD1,TRBV4-2,CASSLGQGALNSPLHF,TGTGCCAGCAGCCTGGGACAGGGGGCTTTAAATTCACCCCTCCACTTT
TRBJ2-5,NA,TRBD2,TRBV6-6,CASSFSGRGGYETQYF,TGTGCCAGCAGTTTTAGCGGGAGGGGGGGGTATGAGACCCAGTACTTC
TRBJ2-3,NA,NA,TRBV3-1/TRBV3-2,CASSQASTDTQYF,TGTGCCAGCAGCCAAGCTAGCACAGATACGCAGTATTTT
TRBJ2-7,NA,TRBD1,TRBV5-4,CASGGTGGDEQYF,TGTGCCAGCGGGGGGACAGGGGGTGACGAGCAGTACTTC
TRBJ1-2,NA,TRBD1,TRBV30,CAWSLGQGRNYGYTF,TGTGCCTGGAGTTTGGGACAGGGGAGAAACTATGGCTACACCTTC
TRBJ1-6,NA,NA,TRBV2,CASSEGRVSNSPLHF,TGTGCCAGCAGTGAAGGCAGGGTGTCAAATTCACCCCTCCACTTT
TRBJ2-3,NA,TRBD2,TRBV7-9,CASSPDVSGVTDTQYF,TGTGCCAGCAGCCCTGATGTTAGCGGGGTCACAGATACGCAGTATTTT
TRBJ1-1,NA,NA,TRBV30,CAWSVGKLNTEAFF,TGTGCCTGGAGTGTGGGCAAGCTGAACACTGAAGCTTTCTTT
TRBJ1-1,NA,NA,TRBV10-1,CASSTTERGEAFF,TGCGCCAGCAGTACGACAGAAAGAGGTGAAGCTTTCTTT
TRBJ2-1,NA,NA,TRBV18,CASSQDLNSYNEQFF,TGTGCCAGCTCGCAAGACCTGAACTCCTACAATGAGCAGTTCTTC
TRBJ2-7,NA,NA,TRBV3-1/TRBV3-2,CASSQGPGTGSSYEQYF,TGTGCCAGCAGCCAGGGTCCCGGGACCGGAAGCTCCTACGAGCAGTACTTC
TRBJ2-2,NA,NA,TRBV3-1/TRBV3-2,CASSHWRDGELFF,TGTGCCAGCAGCCATTGGCGGGACGGGGAGCTGTTTTTT
TRBJ2-1,NA,NA,TRBV6-6,CASSPGNSYNEQFF,TGTGCCAGCAGCCCAGGGAACAGCTACAATGAGCAGTTCTTC
TRBJ1-2,NA,NA,TRBV3-1/TRBV3-2,CASSASSGEGYGYTF,TGTGCCAGCAGCGCCTCTTCAGGGGAGGGGTATGGCTACACCTTC
TRBJ1-1,NA,NA,TRBV3-1/TRBV3-2,CASSPRQVVNTEAFF,TGTGCCAGCAGCCCTCGACAGGTAGTGAACACTGAAGCTTTCTTT
TRBJ1-1,NA,NA,TRBV28,CASVVSENTEAFF,TGTGCCAGCGTCGTGTCCGAGAACACTGAAGCTTTCTTT
TRBJ1-4,once,NA,TRBV18,CASSPPRGGTNEKLFF,TGTGCCAGCTCACCTCCCCGCGGGGGGACTAATGAAAAACTGTTTTTT
TRBJ2-3,NA,NA,TRBV9,CASSVGGGQSTDTQYF,TGTGCCAGCAGCGTAGGTGGCGGGCAGAGCACAGATACGCAGTATTTT
TRBJ2-1,NA,NA,TRBV11-2,CASSLDRARHEQFF,TGTGCCAGCAGCTTAGATCGGGCGCGGCATGAGCAGTTCTTC
TRBJ2-1,NA,NA,TRBV7-8,CASSPSQMSSYNEQFF,TGTGCCAGCAGCCCCTCCCAGATGAGCTCCTACAATGAGCAGTTCTTC
TRBJ1-2,NA,NA,TRBV4-1,CASSQDGDGIYGYTF,TGCGCCAGCAGCCAAGATGGGGACGGGATCTATGGCTACACCTTC
TRBJ1-2,few,NA,TRBV4-2,CASSQPPDISVGYTF,TGTGCCAGCAGCCAACCTCCCGACATCAGTGTAGGCTACACCTTC
TRBJ2-3,NA,TRBD2,TRBV10-3,CATRFGGSTDTQYF,TGTGCCACCAGGTTCGGGGGGAGCACAGATACGCAGTATTTT
TRBJ2-6,NA,NA,TRBV5-1,CASSSRQRKDSTGANVLTF,TGCGCCAGCAGCTCCCGACAGAGGAAGGACTCAACTGGGGCCAACGTCCTGACTTTC
TRBJ2-1,NA,NA,TRBV2,CASSVTRSTYNEQFF,TGTGCCAGCAGTGTAACGAGGTCCACCTACAATGAGCAGTTCTTC
TRBJ1-1,NA,NA,TRBV3-1/TRBV3-2,CASRRRGENTEAFF,TGTGCCAGCAGGCGCAGGGGAGAGAACACTGAAGCTTTCTTT
TRBJ1-5,NA,TRBD1,TRBV5-6,CASSLARGQGFDQPQHF,TGTGCCAGCAGCTTGGCAAGGGGGCAGGGTTTCGATCAGCCCCAGCATTTT
TRBJ1-2,NA,NA,TRBV3-1/TRBV3-2,CASRHEQGVNGYTF,TGTGCCAGCAGGCATGAACAGGGTGTGAATGGCTACACCTTC
TRBJ2-5,NA,NA,TRBV28,CASSLAGRQETQYF,TGTGCCAGCAGTTTAGCAGGGCGCCAAGAGACCCAGTACTTC
TRBJ2-5,NA,TRBD1,TRBV11-3,CASSRDRENGETQYF,TGTGCCAGCAGCCGGGACAGGGAAAACGGAGAGACCCAGTACTTC
TRBJ1-5,NA,TRBD1,TRBV6-1,CASSEQGAGQPQHF,TGTGCCAGCAGTGAACAGGGGGCTGGGCAGCCCCAGCATTTT
TRBJ2-7,NA,TRBD1,TRBV18,CASSSPGQGIGFVREQYF,TGTGCCAGCTCATCGCCGGGACAGGGTATTGGCTTCGTCCGGGAGCAGTACTTC
TRBJ2-7,NA,NA,TRBV2,CASNRGGPGEQYF,TGTGCCAGCAACAGGGGGGGGCCGGGCGAGCAGTACTTC
TRBJ1-2,NA,NA,TRBV9,CASSTGEGRNGYTF,TGTGCCAGCAGCACCGGGGAGGGTCGAAATGGCTACACCTTC
TRBJ1-1,NA,NA,TRBV9,CASSGTNTEAFF,TGTGCCAGCAGCGGCACAAACACTGAAGCTTTCTTT
TRBJ1-2,NA,TRBD1,TRBV30,CAWSVPRGSYGYTF,TGTGCCTGGAGTGTACCCAGGGGGAGCTATGGCTACACCTTC
TRBJ1-2,NA,TRBD1,TRBV28,CASTRTGGIGGYTF,TGTGCCAGCACCCGGACAGGGGGCATCGGAGGCTACACCTTC
TRBJ1-3,NA,NA,TRBV28,CASSQRFSGNTIYF,TGTGCCAGCAGTCAGCGATTCTCTGGAAACACCATATATTTT
TRBJ1-4,NA,NA,TRBV28,CASSLYPEKLFF,TGTGCCAGCAGTTTATACCCGGAAAAACTGTTTTTT
TRBJ2-5,NA,NA,TRBV6-2/TRBV6-3,CASSPGAETQYF,TGTGCCAGCAGCCCCGGGGCGGAGACCCAGTACTTC
TRBJ2-1,NA,NA,TRBV28,CASSHTGKRDEQFF,TGTGCCAGCAGCCACACGGGTAAGAGGGATGAGCAGTTCTTC
TRBJ2-1,NA,TRBD2,TRBV27,CASSLWTSGIAYNEQFF,TGTGCCAGCAGTTTATGGACTAGCGGGATCGCCTACAATGAGCAGTTCTTC
TRBJ1-4,NA,NA,TRBV27,CASSLSTNEKLFF,TGTGCCAGCAGTTTATCGACTAATGAAAAACTGTTTTTT
TRBJ2-3,NA,NA,TRBV7-9,CASSFRSTPTQYF,TGTGCCAGCAGCTTCAGGAGTACACCTACGCAGTATTTT
TRBJ1-2,NA,TRBD1,TRBV5-8,CASSFSWDRGRGYTF,TGTGCCAGCAGCTTTTCATGGGACAGGGGGCGTGGCTACACCTTC
TRBJ2-1,NA,NA,TRBV3-1/TRBV3-2,CASSQLRSNEQFF,TGTGCCAGCAGCCAACTACGGTCCAATGAGCAGTTCTTC
TRBJ2-5,NA,TRBD1,TRBV15,CATSSWTGIEKETQYF,TGTGCCACCAGCAGTTGGACAGGGATTGAAAAAGAGACCCAGTACTTC
TRBJ2-5,NA,TRBD2,TRBV24-1,CATFWGLAGAAQYF,TGTGCCACCTTTTGGGGGCTAGCGGGAGCGGCCCAGTACTTC
TRBJ2-5,NA,TRBD2,TRBV29-1,CSVEPSGLGRETQYF,TGCAGCGTTGAACCTAGCGGGCTTGGTAGGGAGACCCAGTACTTC
TRBJ2-7,once,NA,TRBV10-3,CAIQAKNSYEQYF,TGTGCCATACAGGCTAAGAACTCCTACGAGCAGTACTTC
TRBJ1-6,once,TRBD1,TRBV6-6,CASSTTRQGADSPLHF,TGTGCCAGCAGTACCACTCGACAGGGGGCGGATTCACCCCTCCACTTT
TRBJ2-7,NA,NA,TRBV9,CASSVEILDEQYF,TGTGCCAGCAGCGTAGAGATCTTGGACGAGCAGTACTTC
TRBJ1-6,NA,NA,TRBV3-1/TRBV3-2,CASTLAGFAPLHF,TGTGCCAGCACCCTTGCGGGGTTCGCACCCCTCCACTTT
TRBJ1-1,NA,NA,TRBV4-1,CASRRSNTEAFF,TGCGCCAGCCGCCGGAGTAACACTGAAGCTTTCTTT
TRBJ2-1,NA,NA,TRBV19,CAAAGTGYNEQFF,TGTGCCGCCGCGGGGACGGGTTACAATGAGCAGTTCTTC
TRBJ2-7,few,NA,TRBV28,CASSHLRGAGGYEQYF,TGTGCCAGCAGTCACTTAAGGGGGGCAGGGGGGTACGAGCAGTACTTC
TRBJ2-7,NA,NA,TRBV5-6,CASSLGGQTYEQYF,TGTGCCAGCAGCTTGGGCGGCCAGACCTACGAGCAGTACTTC
TRBJ2-3,NA,NA,TRBV19,CASSMSGGGSTDTQYF,TGTGCCAGTAGTATGAGTGGCGGAGGAAGCACAGATACGCAGTATTTT
TRBJ1-3,NA,NA,TRBV30,CAWDRLRSGNTIYF,TGTGCCTGGGATCGCCTCCGCTCTGGAAACACCATATATTTT